This T cell receptor (beta chain) is drawn from a study of blood T cell repertoires in COVID-19. Study summary: Samples representing acute and convalescent COVID-19 were sourced from the United States, Italy and Spain. T cells, B-cell-depleted T cells, or PBMCs provided the cDNA or gDNA that served as material.

As processed by the authors: Reference gene primers were amplified, and this amplification served to estimate nucleated cell counts. The assay was immunoSEQ multiplex PCR, and TCRdb's table has in-frame clones only and misses some. V and J calls and clone size are those listed in that table; D and trimming were worked out from the DNA. The sample yields around 68,000 clones, 82% seen once. The CDR3 is 15 amino acids. Trimming stripped 4 bases from V and 0 bases from J, with 12 bases between. Per the germline V gene, CDR1 is KGHSH and CDR2 is LQKENI. This clone was counted once. V and J are TRBV18 and TRBJ2-5, with D perhaps TRBD1 (6 bases). The sequence came from a human donor in a cohort sampled during active COVID-19. The sequencing input was peripheral blood. The CDR3 DNA reads TGTGCCAGCTCACACGCGGACAGCTACCAAGAGACCCAGTACTTC. Translation gives CASSHADSYQETQYF.